A selection of T cell receptor beta chains follows, all from one sample in a study of Tregs in tolerant kidney transplant recipients. Measured with immunoSEQ multiplex PCR; TCRdb has only the in-frame clones, and not every one. The sample has 75,000 to 95,000 clones; approximately 90% are singletons. The sample consisted of CD8+ T cells from blood. The source is a human donor in good health. The CDR3 runs from the conserved cysteine through the conserved F or W. The D gene is left open where the match is weak. The size field is filled for only some rows; it gives once, few, many or a size class.

clone size: NA
D gene: NA
J gene: TRBJ1-2
V gene: TRBV4-1
CDR3 DNA: TGCGCCAGCAGCCCAACAGCCTTGACAGGAAACTATGGCTACACCTTC
CDR3 protein: CASSPTALTGNYGYTF

clone size: NA
D gene: NA
J gene: TRBJ2-7
V gene: TRBV27
CDR3 DNA: TGTGCCAGCAGCCGGGGCTACGAGCAGTACTTC
CDR3 protein: CASSRGYEQYF

clone size: NA
D gene: NA
J gene: TRBJ2-1
V gene: TRBV30
CDR3 DNA: TGTGCCTGGAGTCCCCTAGGTCGTGAGCAGTTCTTC
CDR3 protein: CAWSPLGREQFF

clone size: NA
D gene: TRBD2
J gene: TRBJ2-1
V gene: TRBV7-9
CDR3 DNA: TGTGCCAGCAGCCTGAGCGGGGTCGGTGAGCAGTTCTTC
CDR3 protein: CASSLSGVGEQFF

clone size: NA
D gene: NA
J gene: TRBJ1-2
V gene: TRBV7-3
CDR3 DNA: TGTGCCAGCAGCCCCCCCCGCCTCCAGTCTGCTAAGCCTGCTGCTAGGCACTATGGCTACACCTTC
CDR3 protein: CASSPPRLQSAKPAARHYGYTF

clone size: once
D gene: NA
J gene: TRBJ2-3
V gene: TRBV9
CDR3 DNA: TGTGCCAGCAGCGGCCAACAGAAACCTAGCACAGATACGCAGTATTTT
CDR3 protein: CASSGQQKPSTDTQYF

clone size: NA
D gene: NA
J gene: TRBJ2-7
V gene: TRBV4-1
CDR3 DNA: TGCGCCAGCAGCCAAGTGTTAAGGGGTCCATTCCACGAGCAGTACTTC
CDR3 protein: CASSQVLRGPFHEQYF

clone size: NA
D gene: TRBD2
J gene: TRBJ2-3
V gene: TRBV2
CDR3 DNA: TGTGCCAGCAGACTAGCGGGCCAAGATACGCAGTATTTT
CDR3 protein: CASRLAGQDTQYF

clone size: NA
D gene: TRBD1
J gene: TRBJ2-7
V gene: TRBV7-9
CDR3 DNA: TGTGCCAGCAGCGGGGGACAGACGCGATCCTACGAGCAGTACTTC
CDR3 protein: CASSGGQTRSYEQYF

clone size: NA
D gene: NA
J gene: TRBJ2-7
V gene: TRBV30
CDR3 DNA: TGTGCCTGGACCCCTCCAGCCTCCTACGAGCAGTACTTC
CDR3 protein: CAWTPPASYEQYF

clone size: NA
D gene: NA
J gene: TRBJ1-1
V gene: TRBV4-1
CDR3 DNA: TGCGCCAGCAGCCTAAGGGAGGGAGATACTGAAGCTTTCTTT
CDR3 protein: CASSLREGDTEAFF

clone size: NA
D gene: NA
J gene: TRBJ1-4
V gene: TRBV27
CDR3 DNA: TGTGCCAGCAGTCCGGACAGCCACAATGAAAAACTGTTTTTT
CDR3 protein: CASSPDSHNEKLFF

clone size: once
D gene: TRBD1
J gene: TRBJ1-4
V gene: TRBV30
CDR3 DNA: TGTGCCTGGAGTCCCCCGGACAGGGCTAGTGAAAAACTGTTTTTT
CDR3 protein: CAWSPPDRASEKLFF

clone size: NA
D gene: NA
J gene: TRBJ1-1
V gene: TRBV6-5
CDR3 DNA: TGTGCCAGCAGGGACTGGGGGGATGACACTGAAGCTTTCTTT
CDR3 protein: CASRDWGDDTEAFF

clone size: once
D gene: NA
J gene: TRBJ2-2
V gene: TRBV5-1
CDR3 DNA: TGCGCCAGCTTTAGAGACACCGGGGAGCTGTTTTTT
CDR3 protein: CASFRDTGELFF